Sequencing of this TCR beta chain was carried out in a study of T-cell memory formation after mild COVID-19. Study outcomes and limitations: CD4+ clones that contracted lay mainly in CM and EM; CD8+ ones lay in EMRA. In pre-infection memory, a portion of responding clones appeared, which suggested that cross-reactive memory joined. Unconfirmed was the SARS-CoV-2 specificity of second-wave clones that peaked on day 37.

With V trimmed by 2 bases and J by 9 bases, 13 bases remained unmatched. The length of the CDR3 is 16 residues. In regard to this clonotype: Its antigen is as yet unknown.

Libraries for TCRalpha and TCRbeta carried sample barcodes and unique molecular identifiers via 5'RACE. Using its own MiXCR run on the 5' RACE reads, TCRdb lists one record per CDR3 protein. Here the sample spans some 330,000 distinct CDR3 sequences, over 20% being singletons. Sample: PBMCs or a T cell subset sorted from them (not recorded which). The chain has TRBV12-3 or TRBV12-4 and TRBJ2-4, with 7 bases that match TRBD2. This sequence was found in an adult woman who had mild COVID-19 (a few samples of this study predate the infection). Cell type and time point are not known. DNA of the CDR3: TGTGCCAGCAGTTTATGGACTACAAATGCGGGGGTCATTCAGTACTTC. Its translation: CASSLWTTNAGVIQYF.